This TCR beta chain was sequenced in a study of T-cell memory formation after mild COVID-19. The study's findings and limits: Of the contracting clones, CD4+ ones lay mainly in CM and EM, and CD8+ ones in EMRA. Day 37-peaking second-wave clones had unconfirmed SARS-CoV-2 specificity.

Regarding this clonotype: Its antigen is as yet unknown.

V was clipped by 0 bases and J by 5 bases, with 6 bases between them. CDR1 and CDR2 from the germline V gene are SGHDT and YYEEEE. This CDR3 is 13 amino acids long. Constant-segment primers served in 5'RACE that generated TCR alpha and TCR beta cDNA libraries bearing sample barcodes and UMIs. In TCRdb, the 5' RACE reads were re-called with MiXCR into one record per CDR3 protein. Of tens of thousands of distinct CDR3 sequences in the sample, over 6.5% were seen once. The receptor's source is an adult who had mild COVID-19 (a few samples of this study predate the infection). Cell type and time point are not known. The chain combines TRBV5-6 with TRBJ2-1; D call uncertain. Sequencing was done on a sample of PBMCs or a T cell subset sorted from them (not recorded which). The CDR3 reads CASSLGQDNEQFF. For the CDR3, the DNA is TGTGCCAGCAGCTTGGGCCAGGACAATGAGCAGTTCTTC.